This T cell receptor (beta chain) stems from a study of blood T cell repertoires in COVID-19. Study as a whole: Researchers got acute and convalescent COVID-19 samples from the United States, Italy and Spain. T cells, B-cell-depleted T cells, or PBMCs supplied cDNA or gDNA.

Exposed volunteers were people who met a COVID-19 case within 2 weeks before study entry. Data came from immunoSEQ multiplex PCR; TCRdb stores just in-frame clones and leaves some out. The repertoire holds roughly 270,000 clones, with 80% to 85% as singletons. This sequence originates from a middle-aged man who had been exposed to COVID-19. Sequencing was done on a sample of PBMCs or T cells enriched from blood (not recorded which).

CDR3: CASSIQGARDIQYF. DNA for the CDR3: TGTGCCAGCAGCATTCAGGGGGCGCGGGACATTCAGTACTTC. The chain employs TRBV7-9 and TRBJ2-4; 8 positions agree with TRBD1. The length of the CDR3 is 14 residues. Trimming removed 5 bases from V and 8 bases from J; junction bases left unmatched: 8. CDR1 and CDR2 from the germline V gene are SEHNR and FQNEAQ (reference sequence). The entire variable domain, with the rest obtained from reference TRBV7-9 and TRBJ2-4, is as follows: DTGVSQNPRHKITKRGQNVTFRCDPISEHNRLYWYRQTLGQGPEFLTYFQNEAQLEKSRLLSDRFSAERPKGSFSTLEIQRTEQGDSAMYLCASSIQGARDIQYFGAGTRLSVL.